The 8 T cell receptor beta chains presented below share a single source sample, sequenced in a study of shared clonotypes between healthy human individuals. TCRdb's copy holds only in-frame clones and misses some; the assay was immunoSEQ multiplex PCR. The sample has millions of clones; more than 80% are singletons. Sequencing input: naive CD4+ T cells sorted from blood. Subset given: CD45RA+ positively selected. Every receptor here comes from a man between 18 and 29 years old in good health.

Note on this clone: Other DNA variants within this sample encode the same CDR3. The V gene is TRBV19, the J gene TRBJ1-5; TRBD1 is a possible D gene (6 bases). CDR3 length: 15 amino acids. Germline loops: CDR1 LNHDA, CDR2 SQIVND (reference sequence). The V gene lost 3 bases and the J gene lost 2 bases, with 11 bases spanning the gap. The CDR3 DNA reads as TGTGCCAGTAGTATCGGGGGCGGGGGCAATCAGCCCCAGCATTTT. Residues: CASSIGGGGNQPQHF.

The rearrangement joins TRBV4-1 to TRBJ2-4; 7 bases are shared with TRBD2. V lost 0 bases, J lost 2 bases, and 7 bases stayed unmatched. Germline loops: CDR1 MGHRA, CDR2 YSYEKL. The CDR3 has 17 amino acids. CDR3: CASSQDPAGDTKNIQYF. The CDR3 DNA follows: TGCGCCAGCAGCCAAGATCCTGCGGGGGATACCAAAAACATTCAGTACTTC.

The chain couples TRBV7-3 to TRBJ2-5; 10 bases match TRBD2. Germline-derived CDR1 and CDR2 are SGHTA and FQGTGA. This CDR3 is built from 18 residues. Trimming at V came to 5 bases and at J to 2 bases, leaving 14 bases not matched to a gene. The CDR3 DNA reads as TGTGCCAGCAGCCCGGGGGCTAGCGGGGGAGTGCTTCAAGAGACCCAGTACTTC. Its protein is CASSPGASGGVLQETQYF.

This rearrangement joins TRBV30 to TRBJ2-5; 8 bases map to TRBD2. With 0 bases clipped from V and 7 bases from J, the junction kept 10 bases outside the gene matches. The CDR3 is made up of 15 amino acids. Germline V gene data show CDR1 as GTSNPN and CDR2 as SVGIG (reference sequence). CDR3 in DNA: TGTGCCTGGAGTGTACAGGGACTAGTGAAACGGACCCAGTACTTC. Amino acid sequence: CAWSVQGLVKRTQYF.

This clone was counted a few times. The rearrangement uses TRBV21-1 and TRBJ2-7. TRBV21-1 is noted as a pseudogene. CDR3 size: 15 residues. This chain's CDR3 is CASSSGLQTFHEQYF. CDR3 DNA: TGTGCCAGCAGCTCGGGCCTCCAGACCTTCCACGAGCAGTACTTC.

The CDR3: CASSTGGQYGYTF. The CDR3 DNA is TGTGCCAGCAGTACAGGGGGACAATATGGCTACACCTTC. The V gene is TRBV6-6, the J gene TRBJ1-2; 8 bases match TRBD1. V lost 5 bases, J lost 5 bases, and 4 bases stayed unmatched. Germline CDR1 and CDR2: MNHNY and SVGAGI (reference sequence). This CDR3 is built from 13 residues.

The V and J genes are TRBV28 and TRBJ2-5, with 7 bases that match TRBD1. The end of the DNA aligns better with TRBJ2-7, so the J call may be wrong. CDR3 length: 15 residues. Per germline, CDR1 MDHEN and CDR2 SYDVKM. CDR3 nucleotide sequence: TGTGCCAGCAGCCCTGGGACAGCCGGCTCCTACGAGCAGTACTTC. Residues: CASSPGTAGSYEQYF.

The chain joins TRBV18 to TRBJ1-6, with D unclear. CDR3 size: 13 residues. The V end lost 5 bases, the J end lost 8 bases, and 10 bases lay between the germline ends. In germline, CDR1 is KGHSH, CDR2 LQKENI. In nucleotides, the CDR3 is TGTGCCAGCTCAGGAAACACTGATTCACCCCTCCACTTT. Its translation: CASSGNTDSPLHF.